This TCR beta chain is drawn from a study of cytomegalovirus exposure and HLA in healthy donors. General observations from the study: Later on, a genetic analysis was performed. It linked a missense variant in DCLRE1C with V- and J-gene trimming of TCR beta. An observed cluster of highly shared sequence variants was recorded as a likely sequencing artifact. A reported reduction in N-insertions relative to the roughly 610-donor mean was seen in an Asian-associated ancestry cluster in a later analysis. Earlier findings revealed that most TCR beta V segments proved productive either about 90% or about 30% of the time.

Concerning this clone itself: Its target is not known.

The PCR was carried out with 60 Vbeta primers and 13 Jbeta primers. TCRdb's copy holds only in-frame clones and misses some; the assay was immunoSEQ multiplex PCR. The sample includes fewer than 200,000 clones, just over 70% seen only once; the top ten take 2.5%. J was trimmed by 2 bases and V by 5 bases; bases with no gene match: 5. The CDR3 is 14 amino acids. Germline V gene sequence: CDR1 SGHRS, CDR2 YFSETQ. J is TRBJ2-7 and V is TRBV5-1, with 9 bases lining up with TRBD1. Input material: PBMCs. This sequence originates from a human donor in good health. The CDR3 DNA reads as TGCGCCAGCAGTTCCGGGACAGGGCCCTACGAGCAGTACTTC. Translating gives CASSSGTGPYEQYF.